This is a list of T cell receptor beta chains from one sample in a study of long-term antiretroviral therapy in people with HIV. Measured with immunoSEQ multiplex PCR; TCRdb has only the in-frame clones, and not every one. This table has about 27,000 clones, approximately 95% appearing once. The sequencing used unsorted PBMCs, collected 7.6 years after starting antiretroviral therapy. Source of these receptors: a middle-aged woman with HIV. Each CDR3 is given with its conserved first and last residue. A D gene is named only where the DNA matches it firmly. Part of the rows lack a size; the others show once, few, many or a class for expanded clones.

V: TRBV30
size: once
D: TRBD1
J: TRBJ2-7
DNA: TGTGCCTGGGGGATAACAGGGGGCGAGCAGTACTTC
CDR3: CAWGITGGEQYF

V: TRBV19
size: .
D: .
J: TRBJ2-1
DNA: TGTGCCAGTAGTATAGGGCAGGGTCTTGGTGAGCAGTTCTTC
CDR3: CASSIGQGLGEQFF

V: TRBV4-1
size: .
D: TRBD1
J: TRBJ1-2
DNA: TGCGCCAGCAGCCAAGGCAGGGGGCAAGACTATGGCTACACCTTC
CDR3: CASSQGRGQDYGYTF

V: TRBV5-1
size: .
D: .
J: TRBJ2-3
DNA: TGCGCCAGCAGCTTGGAGACGGACACAGATACGCAGTATTTT
CDR3: CASSLETDTDTQYF

V: TRBV7-8
size: .
D: .
J: TRBJ1-3
DNA: TGTGCCAGCAGCTTAACTCGGACAGCTGGAAACACCATATATTTT
CDR3: CASSLTRTAGNTIYF

V: TRBV11-2
size: .
D: TRBD1
J: TRBJ1-3
DNA: TGTGCCAGCAGCACCGGGACAGGGGATGGAAACACCATATATTTT
CDR3: CASSTGTGDGNTIYF

V: TRBV19
size: .
D: .
J: TRBJ2-3
DNA: TGTGCCAGTAAAGAGCAGGGAACAGATACGCAGTATTTT
CDR3: CASKEQGTDTQYF

V: TRBV7-9
size: .
D: TRBD1
J: TRBJ2-4
DNA: TGTGCCAGCAGCCCCTCGGACAGGAAGGACATTCAGTACTTC
CDR3: CASSPSDRKDIQYF

V: TRBV5-1
size: .
D: .
J: TRBJ1-2
DNA: TGCGCCAGCAGCTTGGCCACGTCCGGGGCTGGCGGCTACACCTTC
CDR3: CASSLATSGAGGYTF

V: TRBV15
size: once
D: TRBD2
J: TRBJ2-5
DNA: TGTGCCACCAGCAGAGCACTGAGCGGGGGGGCAGAGACCCAGTACTTC
CDR3: CATSRALSGGAETQYF

V: TRBV7-2
size: .
D: .
J: TRBJ1-2
DNA: TGTGCCAGCAGCCCCAGATCCCCACAGGGCTTCGATGGCTACACCTTC
CDR3: CASSPRSPQGFDGYTF

V: TRBV5-6
size: .
D: .
J: TRBJ2-7
DNA: TGTGCCAGCAGCTTCGGAGAGGGAATCGTCGAGCAGTACTTC
CDR3: CASSFGEGIVEQYF

V: TRBV7-2
size: .
D: .
J: TRBJ1-2
DNA: TGTGCCAGCAGCCCTAGAGGTGGGAACGATGGCTACACCTTC
CDR3: CASSPRGGNDGYTF

V: TRBV6-1
size: .
D: TRBD1
J: TRBJ1-5
DNA: TGTGCCAGCAGTGAAGCATCGGGGACAGGGAGCAATCAGCCCCAGCATTTT
CDR3: CASSEASGTGSNQPQHF

V: TRBV9
size: .
D: .
J: TRBJ1-5
DNA: TGTGCCAGCAGCATACAGGGAGGAGAAAGGCCCCAGCATTTT
CDR3: CASSIQGGERPQHF

V: TRBV10-3
size: .
D: TRBD1
J: TRBJ2-4
DNA: TGTGCCATCAGTGAGCAGTCCCGAGGGGGCCGCATTCAGTACTTC
CDR3: CAISEQSRGGRIQYF

V: TRBV9
size: .
D: TRBD2
J: TRBJ2-1
DNA: TGTGCCAGCAGCGCCCCCCGCCTAGCGGGGGCCAACAATGAGCAGTTCTTC
CDR3: CASSAPRLAGANNEQFF

V: TRBV7-8
size: .
D: TRBD2
J: TRBJ2-5
DNA: TGTGCCAGCAGCTTAGCTGGACTAGCGGGGGTACAAGAGACCCAGTACTTC
CDR3: CASSLAGLAGVQETQYF

V: TRBV5-1
size: .
D: .
J: TRBJ1-5
DNA: TGCGCCATTTTGGAGGACCCCTCTTTCTATAGCAATCAGCCCCAGCATTTT
CDR3: CAILEDPSFYSNQPQHF

V: TRBV10-1
size: .
D: .
J: TRBJ2-1
DNA: TGCGCCACCCTACAACAGGGTATTAGACTTCAGGGCAATGAGCAGTTCTTC
CDR3: CATLQQGIRLQGNEQFF

V: TRBV7-2
size: few
D: TRBD2
J: TRBJ2-1
DNA: TGTGCCAGCAGCAAATCCGGGACTAGCGAGTATGAGCAGTTCTTC
CDR3: CASSKSGTSEYEQFF

V: TRBV11-1
size: .
D: TRBD1
J: TRBJ2-7
DNA: TGTGCCAGCAGCCAATACAGGGGGTCCTACGAGCAGTACTTC
CDR3: CASSQYRGSYEQYF

V: TRBV4-1
size: .
D: .
J: TRBJ1-1
DNA: TGCGCCAGCAGCCAAGGGAACGCTGGGACTGAAGCTTTCTTT
CDR3: CASSQGNAGTEAFF

V: TRBV10-3
size: once
D: .
J: TRBJ2-4
DNA: TGTGCCATCAGTGAGTCGATTGGAGTGGGCGGTGGATCCAAAAACATTCAGTACTTC
CDR3: CAISESIGVGGGSKNIQYF

V: TRBV6-5
size: .
D: TRBD1
J: TRBJ1-6
DNA: TGTGCCAGCAGTTACTCGGCAGGGGGCCATAATTCACCCCTCCACTTT
CDR3: CASSYSAGGHNSPLHF

V: TRBV7-2
size: .
D: .
J: TRBJ1-1
DNA: TGTGCCAGCAAAACCTACAAAGGGGAAGCTTTCTTT
CDR3: CASKTYKGEAFF

V: TRBV6-5
size: .
D: TRBD1
J: TRBJ2-5
DNA: TGTGCCAGCAGTTACTTCGGGACAGGAGCCCAAGAGACCCAGTACTTC
CDR3: CASSYFGTGAQETQYF

V: TRBV29-1
size: .
D: .
J: TRBJ2-3
DNA: TGCAGCACCTACGGCCCCCTTAGCACAGATACGCAGTATTTT
CDR3: CSTYGPLSTDTQYF

V: TRBV7-7
size: once
D: TRBD1
J: TRBJ2-5
DNA: TGTGCCAGCAGCCCGGGACAGGAAGGGACCCAGTACTTC
CDR3: CASSPGQEGTQYF

V: TRBV10-2
size: .
D: .
J: TRBJ2-5
DNA: TGCGCCAGCAGCGGGACCTTTCAAGAGACCCAGTACTTC
CDR3: CASSGTFQETQYF

V: TRBV2
size: .
D: .
J: TRBJ2-2
DNA: TGTGCCAGCAGTAAGGGGGTGGGGACCGGGGAGCTGTTTTTT
CDR3: CASSKGVGTGELFF

V: TRBV6-1
size: .
D: TRBD1
J: TRBJ1-3
DNA: TGTGCCAGCAGTCACCAGGGGGCTGCTGGAAACACCATATATTTT
CDR3: CASSHQGAAGNTIYF

V: TRBV5-4
size: .
D: TRBD1
J: TRBJ1-1
DNA: TGTGCCAGCAGTCTCGGGAACAGGGGGCTCAGTACTGAAGCTTTCTTT
CDR3: CASSLGNRGLSTEAFF

V: TRBV6-4
size: .
D: .
J: TRBJ1-1
DNA: TGTGCCAGCAGCCCTACAGGGTTTGACACTGAAGCTTTCTTT
CDR3: CASSPTGFDTEAFF

V: TRBV30
size: .
D: .
J: TRBJ2-7
DNA: TGTGCCTGGAGTAATTCACAGGTCATGTACTTC
CDR3: CAWSNSQVMYF

V: TRBV7-2
size: once
D: .
J: TRBJ1-5
DNA: TGTGCCAGCAGCTTACCCGGATTTTATCAGCCCCAGCATTTT
CDR3: CASSLPGFYQPQHF

V: TRBV5-1
size: .
D: TRBD1
J: TRBJ2-5
DNA: TGCGCCAGCAGCTTGAGTCAGGGGGCACAGGAGACCCAGTACTTC
CDR3: CASSLSQGAQETQYF

V: TRBV11-3
size: once
D: .
J: TRBJ2-7
DNA: TGTGCCAGCAGCCCCTTATCCGGCGAGCAGTACTTC
CDR3: CASSPLSGEQYF

V: TRBV9
size: .
D: .
J: TRBJ1-1
DNA: TGTGCCAGCAGCGTGGCCAGCATGAACACTGAAGCTTTCTTT
CDR3: CASSVASMNTEAFF

V: TRBV5-5
size: .
D: .
J: TRBJ2-3
DNA: TGTGCCAGCAACTTGAGGGGGGGTGGGACAGATACGCAGTATTTT
CDR3: CASNLRGGGTDTQYF

V: TRBV11-2
size: .
D: TRBD1
J: TRBJ1-5
DNA: TGTGCCAGCAGCTTAGGGGCAGGGGGCGCGGGGAGCAATCAGCCCCAGCATTTT
CDR3: CASSLGAGGAGSNQPQHF

V: TRBV6-4
size: .
D: .
J: TRBJ2-3
DNA: TGTGCCAGCAGTGAAGGGGAGGGGGCAGATACGCAGTATTTT
CDR3: CASSEGEGADTQYF

V: TRBV10-3
size: .
D: TRBD2
J: TRBJ2-5
DNA: TGTGCCATCAGTGAGTCGAAAGCCGGGGGGGCCGTACAAGAGACCCAGTACTTC
CDR3: CAISESKAGGAVQETQYF

V: TRBV19
size: .
D: .
J: TRBJ1-2
DNA: TGTGCCAGTAGTCCCCCAGGGTTTGGCTACACCTTC
CDR3: CASSPPGFGYTF

V: TRBV11-2
size: .
D: .
J: TRBJ2-2
DNA: TGCGCCAGCAGCCGCGGACGGGGACAAGACACCGGGGAGCTGTTTTTT
CDR3: CASSRGRGQDTGELFF

V: TRBV12-1
size: .
D: .
J: TRBJ2-5
DNA: TGTGCCAGCAGCCCGCCGAGGGCGGAGACCCAGTACTTC
CDR3: CASSPPRAETQYF

V: TRBV6-5
size: .
D: .
J: TRBJ2-1
DNA: TGTGCCAGCAGTTACTCGAAGGGTGAGCAGTTCTTC
CDR3: CASSYSKGEQFF

V: TRBV2
size: .
D: .
J: TRBJ1-1
DNA: TGTGCCAGCAGTGAACGGCAGGGAGTCGCTTTCTTT
CDR3: CASSERQGVAFF

V: TRBV30
size: .
D: TRBD1
J: TRBJ1-5
DNA: TGTGCCTGGAGTCGCGGACAGGGTGGTCAGCCCCAGCATTTT
CDR3: CAWSRGQGGQPQHF

V: TRBV29-1
size: .
D: .
J: TRBJ1-1
DNA: TGCAGCGTTGAAGGGGCCGGAGGGTCGGGGAGGACTGAAGCTTTCTTT
CDR3: CSVEGAGGSGRTEAFF

V: TRBV30
size: .
D: TRBD2
J: TRBJ2-4
DNA: TGTGCCTGGAGTGCTAGCGGGGGCAACATTCAGTACTTC
CDR3: CAWSASGGNIQYF

V: TRBV5-4
size: .
D: TRBD1
J: TRBJ1-2
DNA: TGTGCCAGCAGCTCGATGGACAGGGACGGCTACACCTTC
CDR3: CASSSMDRDGYTF

V: TRBV2
size: .
D: TRBD2
J: TRBJ2-5
DNA: TGTGCCAGCAGTGCGGGGCGGGGGGCCCAAGAGACCCAGTACTTC
CDR3: CASSAGRGAQETQYF

V: TRBV27
size: .
D: TRBD1
J: TRBJ1-5
DNA: TGTGCCAGCAGTTCTGGGACAGGGGTTTATAGCAATCAGCCCCAGCATTTT
CDR3: CASSSGTGVYSNQPQHF